These 23 T cell receptor beta chains were sequenced from one sample in a study of blood T cell repertoires in COVID-19. Produced via immunoSEQ multiplex PCR; TCRdb's table is partial and in-frame only. The sample holds hundreds of thousands of clones, 87% seen once. Sequences were obtained from peripheral blood. The receptors derive from a woman between 40 and 50 years old who had recovered from COVID-19.

The CDR3 sequence is CASSQTGDYGYTF. The CDR3 nucleotides are TGCGCCAGCAGCCAGACAGGGGACTATGGCTACACCTTC. V usage is TRBV5-1 and J usage is TRBJ1-2; 8 bases are shared with TRBD1. The junction had 2 bases not matched to a gene; V was cut back by 4 bases and J by 3 bases. CDR1 SGHRS and CDR2 YFSETQ come from the germline V gene. The CDR3 has 13 residues.

The gene calls are TRBV7-6 and TRBJ2-2, with a weak D call TRBD2 (5 bases). The CDR3 spans 17 residues. From germline, CDR1 is SGHVS and CDR2 FNYEAQ. The V gene lost 0 bases and the J gene lost 4 bases, with 15 bases spanning the gap. The CDR3, as DNA: TGTGCCAGCAGCTTAGCAGGCGGTGCGGGTGGCACCGGGGAGCTGTTTTTT. Translation gives CASSLAGGAGGTGELFF.

The V and J genes are TRBV6-1 and TRBJ1-1; 7 bases match TRBD1. CDR1 is MNHNS and CDR2 is SASEGT in the germline V gene. The V gene end was trimmed by 1 base and the J gene end by 4 bases; junction bases not matched to a gene: 3. The CDR3 runs to 14 residues. The DNA of the CDR3 is TGTGCCAGCAGTGAAGGACAGGGAGGCACTGAAGCTTTCTTT. This encodes CASSEGQGGTEAFF.

A few counts support this clone. V gene TRBV29-1 combines with J gene TRBJ2-7; TRBD1 aligns across 8 bases. CDR1 is SQVTM, CDR2 ANQGSEA, per germline. The CDR3 spans 14 residues. Trimming took 5 bases from V and 0 from J; bases not matched to a gene: 6. Here the CDR3 reads CSVLQGGSSYEQYF. The CDR3 bases are TGCAGCGTTTTACAGGGGGGTTCCTCCTACGAGCAGTACTTC.

This clone was observed a few times. CDR3 sequence reads: CASSLARNTEAFF. In nucleotides, the CDR3 is TGCGCCAGCAGCTTGGCTAGGAACACTGAAGCTTTCTTT. The chain joins TRBV5-1 to TRBJ1-1; no firm D call. The CDR3 sequence is 13 residues long. Germline V CDR1 and CDR2: SGHRS, YFSETQ. V lost 0 bases and J lost 1, with 4 bases in between. Supplemented by reference TRBV5-1 and TRBJ1-1, the full variable domain reads KAGVTQTPRYLIKTRGQQVTLSCSPISGHRSVSWYQQTPGQGLQFLFEYFSETQRNKGNFPGRFSGRQFSNSRSEMNVSTLELGDSALYLCASSLARNTEAFFGQGTRLTVV.

V gene TRBV18 combines with J gene TRBJ1-3; D not certain. CDR3 length: 15 residues. Germline V gene data show CDR1 as KGHSH and CDR2 as LQKENI. V lost 3 bases, J lost 0 bases, and 9 bases lay in between. CDR3 DNA sequence: TGTGCCAGCTCACCCGGTGAGGGCTCTGGAAACACCATATATTTT. This encodes CASSPGEGSGNTIYF.

This sequence joins TRBV10-3 and TRBJ1-1; TRBD1 aligns across 7 bases. The germline gives CDR1 ENHRY, CDR2 SYGVKD. The J segment lost 5 bases and the V segment lost 4 bases, leaving 4 bases of the junction unmatched. The CDR3 extends over 13 amino acids. The chain's CDR3 is CAISVGTATEAFF. The CDR3 DNA sequence: TGTGCCATCAGTGTGGGGACAGCAACTGAAGCTTTCTTT.

The genes are TRBV9 and TRBJ2-7; D might be TRBD2 (5 bases). Looked up from germline, CDR1 is SGDLS and CDR2 is YYNGEE. This CDR3 has 16 amino acids. V was pared by 0 bases and J by 0 bases, with 13 bases between. In DNA, the CDR3 is TGTGCCAGCAGCGTAGGGCCGGGTGGGAGCTCCTACGAGCAGTACTTC. Residues: CASSVGPGGSSYEQYF.

In its sample, this clone was seen once. V and J are TRBV15 and TRBJ1-6; the D is unclear. Germline V CDR1 and CDR2: LNHNV, YYDKDF (reference sequence). This CDR3 spans 14 amino acids. Between the trimmed V and J ends, which lost 3 bases and 5 bases, there was a span of 8 bases. The CDR3 is CATSRKLDNSPLHF. In DNA form, the CDR3 reads TGTGCCACCAGCAGGAAGCTTGATAATTCACCCCTCCACTTT.

This clone was seen a few times. The chain carries TRBV24-1 and TRBJ2-1; the D gene is possibly TRBD1 (6 bases). The CDR3 runs 16 residues. Deletions cut 2 bases from V and 6 bases from J, with 16 bases between. CDR1 is KGHDR, CDR2 SFDVKD, per germline. The CDR3 sequence is CATSDSNRAPGNEQFF. The CDR3 coding sequence is TGTGCCACCAGTGATTCTAACAGGGCCCCGGGCAATGAGCAGTTCTTC.

V usage is TRBV5-1 and J usage is TRBJ1-2; D remains ambiguous. Trimming removed 4 bases from V and 6 bases from J, with 16 bases in between. CDR1 is SGHRS and CDR2 is YFSETQ in the germline V gene. The CDR3 contains 14 residues. The CDR3 spells CASSPGAAFHGYTF. CDR3 nucleotides: TGCGCCAGCAGCCCCGGAGCGGCCTTCCATGGCTACACCTTC.

The genes are TRBV19 and TRBJ1-2; D possibly corresponds to TRBD1 (6 bases). Germline loops: CDR1 LNHDA, CDR2 SQIVND (reference sequence). The CDR3 covers 14 residues. Trimming shortened V by 10 bases and J by 2 bases, and 17 bases separated the two germline ends. DNA for the CDR3: TGTGCCACTACGGACAGCTCTAGAAACTATGGCTACACCTTC. Amino acids: CATTDSSRNYGYTF. The variable domain in full, completed from reference TRBV19 and TRBJ1-2, reads DGGITQSPKYLFRKEGQNVTLSCEQNLNHDAMYWYRQDPGQGLRLIYYSQIVNDFQKGDIAEGYSVSREKKESFPLTVTSAQKNPTAFYLCATTDSSRNYGYTFGSGTRLTVV.

The J gene is TRBJ1-2, the V gene TRBV4-1; 8 bases map to TRBD1. Germline V gene lookup returns CDR1 MGHRA and CDR2 YSYEKL. The CDR3 sequence is 14 residues long. The ends lost 4 bases at V and 2 bases at J; junction bases unmatched: 3. CDR3 region: CASSLGQGNYGYTF. In DNA form, the CDR3 reads TGCGCCAGCAGCCTTGGACAGGGAAACTATGGCTACACCTTC.

The V and J genes are TRBV15 and TRBJ1-1; D not resolved. Between the trimmed V and J ends, which lost 2 bases and 3 bases, there was a span of 10 bases. The CDR3 has 14 amino acids. Germline V CDR1 and CDR2: LNHNV, YYDKDF (reference sequence). The CDR3 nucleotides are TGTGCCACCAGCAGATCCCCAGCGTACACTGAAGCTTTCTTT. Encoded protein: CATSRSPAYTEAFF. Full variable domain (missing parts from reference TRBV15 and TRBJ1-1): DAMVIQNPRYQVTQFGKPVTLSCSQTLNHNVMYWYQQKSSQAPKLLFHYYDKDFNNEADTPDNFQSRRPNTSFCFLDIRSPGLGDTAMYLCATSRSPAYTEAFFGQGTRLTVV.

The J gene is TRBJ2-1, the V gene TRBV6-6; tentatively, D is TRBD2 (5 bases). This CDR3 is 12 amino acids long. Germline values: CDR1 MNHNY, CDR2 SVGAGI (reference sequence). V lost 11 bases, J lost 7 bases, and 15 bases lay in between. CDR3: CASRATSNEQFF. Written as DNA, the CDR3 is TGTGCCTCTCGGGCCACTAGTAATGAGCAGTTCTTC.

The rearrangement joins TRBV2 to TRBJ1-5; no clear D gene. V was cut by 1 base and J by 7 bases, with 11 bases left in between. This CDR3 contains 14 residues. CDR1 is SNHLY, CDR2 FYNNEI, per germline. The CDR3 DNA follows: TGTGCCAGCAGTGAAGGGCGGGGAAGCCAGCCCCAGCATTTT. The encoded protein is CASSEGRGSQPQHF.

Only one count was recorded for this clone. This chain joins TRBV9 and TRBJ2-5, with 8 nucleotides matching TRBD2. Per the germline V gene, CDR1 is SGDLS and CDR2 is YYNGEE. The CDR3 runs to 15 residues. Germline trimming cut 4 bases from V and 5 bases from J; bases unmatched to any gene: 10. CDR3 sequence reads: CASSPSGGSGETQYF. The CDR3 nucleotides read TGTGCCAGCAGCCCCAGCGGGGGCTCGGGGGAGACCCAGTACTTC.

This chain links TRBV18 with TRBJ1-2; TRBD1 might be the D (5 bases). Between the trimmed V and J ends, which lost 4 bases and 5 bases, there was a span of 17 bases. Germline loops: CDR1 KGHSH, CDR2 LQKENI. The CDR3 has 15 amino acids. The CDR3 DNA is TGTGCCAGCTCACAAGACAGCTCCTTCGTTTATGGCTACACCTTC. The encoded protein is CASSQDSSFVYGYTF.

The chain combines TRBV5-8 with TRBJ1-5; no clear D gene. This CDR3 spans 17 amino acids. V was cut by 1 base and J by 0 bases, with 14 bases left in between. CDR1 is SGHTS, CDR2 YDEGEE, per germline. This CDR3 is CASSLTYGGLSNQPQHF. The DNA of the CDR3 is TGTGCCAGCAGCTTGACCTACGGCGGGCTTAGCAATCAGCCCCAGCATTTT.

This clone appeared a single time. The J gene is TRBJ1-1, the V gene TRBV6-5; D is perhaps TRBD1 (5 bases). CDR1 is MNHEY, CDR2 SVGAGI, per germline. Trimming shortened V by 2 bases and J by 6 bases, and 10 bases separated the two germline ends. CDR3 length: 13 residues. CDR3 in DNA: TGTGCCAGCAGTTACATTGAGACAGCTGAAGCTTTCTTT. Amino acid sequence: CASSYIETAEAFF.

The chain has TRBV30 and TRBJ1-5; D uncertain. The V gene lost 0 bases and the J gene lost 13 bases, with 10 bases spanning the gap. Germline V gene data show CDR1 as GTSNPN and CDR2 as SVGIG (reference sequence). The CDR3 sequence is 11 residues long. CDR3 nucleotides: TGTGCCTGGAGTGTCTGGAAGGAGCAGCATTTT. Translating it yields CAWSVWKEQHF.

The chain combines TRBV5-6 with TRBJ1-5; 9 bases are a match to TRBD1. Germline loops: CDR1 SGHDT, CDR2 YYEEEE. This CDR3 region has 14 residues. Trimming at V came to 4 bases and at J to 6 bases, leaving 5 bases not matched to a gene. This CDR3 reads CASSPGTGSQPQHF. The CDR3 DNA follows: TGTGCCAGCAGCCCCGGGACAGGGAGTCAGCCCCAGCATTTT.

This chain links TRBV2 with TRBJ2-3; D gene uncertain. Trimming left V 2 bases short and J 2 bases short, with 14 bases between. CDR1 is SNHLY and CDR2 is FYNNEI in the germline V gene. The CDR3 runs to 16 residues. CDR3 amino acids: CASSEPKPLVTDTQYF. The CDR3 bases are TGTGCCAGCAGTGAACCCAAACCCTTAGTCACAGATACGCAGTATTTT.